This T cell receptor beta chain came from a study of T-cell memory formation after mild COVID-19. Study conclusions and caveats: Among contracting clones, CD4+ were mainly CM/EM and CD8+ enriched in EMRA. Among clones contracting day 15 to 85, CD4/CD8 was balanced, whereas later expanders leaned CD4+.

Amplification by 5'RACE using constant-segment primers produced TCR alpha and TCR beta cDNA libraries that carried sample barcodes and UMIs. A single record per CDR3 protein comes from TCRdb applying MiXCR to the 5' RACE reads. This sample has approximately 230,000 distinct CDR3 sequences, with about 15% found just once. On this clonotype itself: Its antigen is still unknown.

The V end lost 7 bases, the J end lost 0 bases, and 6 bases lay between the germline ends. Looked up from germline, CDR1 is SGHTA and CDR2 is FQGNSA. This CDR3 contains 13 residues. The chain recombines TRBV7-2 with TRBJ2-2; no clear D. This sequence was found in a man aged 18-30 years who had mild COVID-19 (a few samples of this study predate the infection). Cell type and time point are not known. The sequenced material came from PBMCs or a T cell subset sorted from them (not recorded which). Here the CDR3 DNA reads TGTGCCAGCAAAACAGCGAACACCGGGGAGCTGTTTTTT. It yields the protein CASKTANTGELFF.